The 20 T cell receptor beta chains given below trace back to one sample, sequenced in a study of CD8 T cells in ankylosing spondylitis. TCRdb fed the 5' RACE reads into MiXCR, producing one record per CDR3 protein. The sample holds approximately 42,000 distinct CDR3 sequences, more than 9.5% seen once. Material for sequencing was blood, either unsorted or a sorted T cell fraction (not recorded which). These receptors all come from a male donor with ankylosing spondylitis or in good health (not recorded which).

This clonotype came up a few times. The chain couples TRBV4-2 to TRBJ1-1, with no clear D. This CDR3 has 14 residues. The V end lost 2 bases, the J end lost 10 bases, and 17 bases lay between the germline ends. Per the germline V gene, CDR1 is LGHNA and CDR2 is YNFKEQ. CDR3 coding DNA: TGTGCCAGCAGCCAATTTCCCCCCCAAGGGAGAGCTTTCTTT. As protein: CASSQFPPQGRAFF.

This clonotype was observed many times. The chain carries TRBV2 and TRBJ1-3; D is ambiguous. The V end was cut by 6 bases, the J end by 4 bases, with 16 bases between. Germline CDR1 reads SNHLY; CDR2 reads FYNNEI. CDR3 length: 15 amino acids. CDR3 sequence: CASSPTPSPGNTIYF. The CDR3 DNA is TGTGCCAGCAGCCCAACCCCTTCCCCCGGAAACACCATATATTTT.

V usage is TRBV7-9 and J usage is TRBJ1-1, with TRBD1 identical over 11 bases. V shed 6 bases and J 5 bases; nucleotides not matched to a gene: 8. The germline V gene encodes CDR1 SEHNR and CDR2 FQNEAQ (reference sequence). The length of the CDR3 is 15 residues. CDR3 region: CASSPKGDRGTEAFF. CDR3 sequence (DNA): TGTGCCAGCAGTCCAAAGGGGGACAGGGGGACTGAAGCTTTCTTT.

This clonotype was recorded many times. The rearrangement uses TRBV12-3 or TRBV12-4 and TRBJ2-7; the match to TRBD1 covers 12 bases. This CDR3 region has 14 residues. With 6 bases clipped from V and 3 bases from J, the junction kept 3 bases outside the gene matches. The CDR3 coding sequence is TGTGCCAGCAGCCGGGACAGGGGGCTCTACGAGCAGTACTTC. Its protein is CASSRDRGLYEQYF.

The gene calls are TRBV2 and TRBJ2-7; D not certain. This CDR3 has 12 amino acids. From germline, CDR1 is SNHLY and CDR2 FYNNEI. V was cut by 4 bases and J by 0 bases, with 4 bases left in between. The CDR3 sequence is CASSGHSYEQYF. Written as DNA, the CDR3 is TGTGCCAGCAGTGGTCACTCCTACGAGCAGTACTTC.

This clonotype was found a few times. The chain carries TRBV2 and TRBJ2-5; tentatively, D is TRBD1 (6 bases). Trimming left V 6 bases short and J 1 base short, with 15 bases between. CDR3 size: 15 residues. The V gene's germline CDR1 is SNHLY and CDR2 FYNNEI. For the CDR3, the DNA is TGTGCCAGCAGGGCGGACGAAGGGGGCCAAGAGACCCAGTACTTC. Translation gives CASRADEGGQETQYF.

As to this clonotype: A clone one base away is much larger, so this may be a read error. This sequence joins TRBV21-1 and TRBJ2-6; TRBD2, the D gene given by the table, was not confirmed from the DNA. TRBV21-1 is flagged as a pseudogene. The CDR3 spans 16 residues. In DNA form, the CDR3 reads TGTGCCAGCAGCAAAATATGGAAACTAGAGGCCAACGTCCTGACTTTC. Residues: CASSKIWKLEANVLTF.

This clonotype was seen at least ten times. The rearrangement uses TRBV3-1 and TRBJ2-1; 10 positions match TRBD1. Germline CDR1 is LGHDT and CDR2 is YNNKEL (reference sequence). The CDR3 totals 15 residues. After removal of 1 base from V and 4 bases from J, the junction contained 1 base not matched to a gene. CDR3 sequence reads: CASSQGTGGYNEQFF. CDR3 nucleotide sequence: TGTGCCAGCAGCCAAGGGACAGGGGGATACAATGAGCAGTTCTTC.

Turning to this clonotype: One junction end disagrees with the germline gene, perhaps due to a read error. The V gene is TRBV28, the J gene TRBJ2-3, with TRBD1 matching over 7 bases. From germline, CDR1 is MDHEN and CDR2 SYDVKM. The CDR3 consists of 15 residues. For the CDR3, the DNA is TGTGCCAGCAGTCTCCCGAACAGGGGCACAGATATGCAGTATTTT. It encodes CASSLPNRGTDMQYF.

To note about this clonotype: A much bigger clone sits one base away, suggesting this may be a read error. This sequence joins TRBV12-3 or TRBV12-4 and TRBJ1-2, with TRBD1 as a possible D gene (5 bases). The CDR3 loop spans 15 amino acids. The CDR3 here is CTSSDPGRRDYGYTF. CDR3 sequence (DNA): TGTACCAGCAGCGATCCGGGACGGAGGGACTATGGCTACACCTTC.

At least ten counts were recorded for this clonotype. The chain uses TRBV6-1 and TRBJ2-7; 7 bases line up with TRBD2. This CDR3 is 14 amino acids long. Germline trimming cut 6 bases from V and 3 bases from J; bases unmatched to any gene: 8. Germline V gene lookup returns CDR1 MNHNS and CDR2 SASEGT. CDR3 DNA: TGTGCCAGCAGCAGGGACTATCGGAACTACGAGCAGTACTTC. This sequence encodes CASSRDYRNYEQYF.

The chain links TRBV3-1 to TRBJ2-3; possibly TRBD2 for D (5 bases). V dropped 0 bases and J dropped 2 bases, with 15 bases sitting between them. From germline, CDR1 is LGHDT and CDR2 YNNKEL (reference sequence). The CDR3 runs 17 residues. The CDR3 nucleotides read TGTGCCAGCAGCCAAGATAGCTCAGGACTTACCACAGATACGCAGTATTTT. Its translation is CASSQDSSGLTTDTQYF.

The V and J genes are TRBV11-3 and TRBJ2-3; D is ambiguous. The CDR3 has 14 amino acids. Germline V CDR1 and CDR2: SGHNT, YENEEA. V was trimmed by 1 base and J by 2 bases, leaving 7 bases between them. The chain's CDR3 is CASSLAGFTDTQYF. The CDR3, as DNA: TGTGCCAGCAGCTTAGCGGGCTTCACAGATACGCAGTATTTT.

As to this clonotype: One base away lies a much larger clone, so this may be a sequencing read error. The V call is TRBV5-1, the J call TRBJ2-1; possible D gene TRBD2, 6 bases. Germline values: CDR1 SGHRS, CDR2 YFSETQ. This CDR3 is 15 amino acids long. CDR3 sequence: CASNLGGSSYNEQFF. The CDR3 DNA reads as TGCGCCAGCAACTTGGGGGGTAGCTCCTACAATGAGCAGTTCTTC.

This clonotype was observed at least ten times. The V gene is TRBV28, the J gene TRBJ1-4; tentatively, D is TRBD1 (5 bases). The CDR3 runs to 15 residues. CDR1 is MDHEN and CDR2 is SYDVKM in the germline V gene. The V end was cut by 3 bases, the J end by 2 bases, with 10 bases between. The CDR3 sequence: CASSFSTATNEKLFF. The CDR3, as DNA: TGTGCCAGCAGTTTCTCGACAGCCACTAATGAAAAACTGTTTTTT.

As regards this clonotype: Compared with germline, one end of the junction differs, possibly owing to a read error. The V call is TRBV2, the J call TRBJ2-1; D uncertain. This CDR3 is 14 amino acids long. The germline gives CDR1 SNHLY, CDR2 FYNNEI. CDR3 nucleotides: TGTGCCAGCAGCGAAGGAACAGCCATGGGTGAGCAGTTCTTC. Its translation: CASSEGTAMGEQFF.

The chain couples TRBV19 to TRBJ2-7; no clear D. The germline gives CDR1 LNHDA, CDR2 SQIVND (reference sequence). Deletions cut 3 bases from V and 2 bases from J, with 14 bases between. The CDR3 is made up of 15 amino acids. CDR3 nucleotides: TGTGCCAGTAGTATTAGTCTCGCAGGAACCTACGAGCAGTACTTC. It translates to CASSISLAGTYEQYF. The full variable domain, rest sourced from reference TRBV19 and TRBJ2-7, is DGGITQSPKYLFRKEGQNVTLSCEQNLNHDAMYWYRQDPGQGLRLIYYSQIVNDFQKGDIAEGYSVSREKKESFPLTVTSAQKNPTAFYLCASSISLAGTYEQYFGPGTRLTVT.

This clonotype has only a few counts. The chain uses TRBV7-2 and TRBJ2-2; maybe TRBD1 (6 bases). The V and J ends lost 8 bases and 4 bases respectively, with 20 bases between them. This CDR3 comprises 16 residues. The germline gives CDR1 SGHTA, CDR2 FQGNSA. CDR3 nucleotide sequence: TGTGCCAGCCTCAAAGGATCCAGGGGTGCCACCGGGGAGCTGTTTTTT. Its protein is CASLKGSRGATGELFF.

This clonotype was detected many times. The chain is built from TRBV3-1 and TRBJ1-2; no firm D call. The CDR3 contains 14 residues. The V gene lost 1 base and the J gene lost 2 bases, with 8 bases spanning the gap. Looked up from germline, CDR1 is LGHDT and CDR2 is YNNKEL (reference sequence). CDR3 bases: TGTGCCAGCAGCCAAGCCCTACTGAACTATGGCTACACCTTC. Residues: CASSQALLNYGYTF.

Concerning this clonotype: It may be a read error: a sequence one base away is much more abundant. J is TRBJ1-1 and V is TRBV7-2, with 7 nucleotides matching TRBD1. The CDR3 covers 14 residues. CDR1 and CDR2 (germline): SGHTA, FQGNSA. Trimming removed 5 bases from V and 4 bases from J; junction bases left unmatched: 7. CDR3 coding DNA: TGTGCCAGCAGCGTGACAGGGATGAGCACTGAAGCTTTCTTT. Translation gives CASSVTGMSTEAFF.